Each of the 17 T cell receptor beta chains below was sequenced from the same sample in a study of cytomegalovirus exposure and HLA in healthy donors. The PCR had 60 Vbeta and 13 Jbeta primers. TCRdb's table, derived via immunoSEQ multiplex PCR, lists solely in-frame clones and lacks some. The data hold some 200,000 clones, with around four fifths observed a single time. Sequences were obtained from PBMCs. The source is a boy younger than 10 in good health and CMV-seronegative.

This sequence joins TRBV11-3 and TRBJ1-2, with D hard to call. V lost 5 bases and J lost 4, with 14 bases in between. In germline, CDR1 is SGHNT, CDR2 YENEEA. The CDR3 runs to 14 residues. The CDR3 loop is CASSPPSGFYGYTF. The CDR3, as DNA: TGTGCCAGCAGCCCTCCGTCGGGTTTCTATGGCTACACCTTC.

The chain uses TRBV6-5 and TRBJ1-3, with TRBD1 matching 7 bases. Germline trimming cut 6 bases from V and 3 bases from J; bases unmatched to any gene: 8. Germline lookup yields CDR1 MNHEY and CDR2 SVGAGI. This CDR3 region has 15 residues. This CDR3 is CASSHLTGDGNTIYF. The CDR3 coding sequence is TGTGCCAGCAGCCACCTCACAGGGGATGGAAACACCATATATTTT.

In this sample, this clone turned up a few times. The chain uses TRBV6-1 and TRBJ1-1, with TRBD1 matching 10 bases. The V and J ends lost 4 bases and 5 bases, in that order; junction bases with no gene match: 10. The V gene's germline CDR1 is MNHNS and CDR2 SASEGT. There are 16 residues in the CDR3. CDR3 in DNA: TGTGCCAGCAGTGGCGGACAGGGGGTTCGTGGGACTGAAGCTTTCTTT. Translation gives CASSGGQGVRGTEAFF.

About this clone: One junction end does not reproduce the germline sequence, and a read error may be involved. The J gene is TRBJ1-4, the V gene TRBV14; weak D call: TRBD1 (5 bases). CDR3 length equals 15 residues. Germline-derived CDR1 and CDR2 are SGHDN and FVKESK. The CDR3 DNA reads as TGTGCCAGCAGCCAAGCAGGGATCACTAATGAAAAACCGTTTTTT. Protein sequence: CASSQAGITNEKPFF.

The genes are TRBV11-2 and TRBJ2-5; TRBD1 matches at 7 bases. The V gene end was trimmed by 5 bases and the J gene end by 1 base; junction bases not matched to a gene: 4. CDR3 length: 14 amino acids. In germline, CDR1 is SGHAT, CDR2 FQNNGV. Here the CDR3 DNA reads TGTGCCAGCAGCAAGAGGGACAGCCAAGAGACCCAGTACTTC. It yields the protein CASSKRDSQETQYF. Full variable domain (rest looked up from reference TRBV11-2 and TRBJ2-5): EAGVAQSPRYKIIEKRQSVAFWCNPISGHATLYWYQQILGQGPKLLIQFQNNGVVDDSQLPKDRFSAERLKGVDSTLKIQPAKLEDSAVYLCASSKRDSQETQYFGPGTRLLVL.

The chain carries TRBV7-8 and TRBJ2-1; TRBD2 might be the D (5 bases). Germline V lookup: CDR1 SGHVS, CDR2 FQNEAQ. The germline V and J ends were trimmed by 0 bases and 7 bases, with 10 bases remaining between them. CDR3 length equals 14 residues. CDR3 sequence reads: CASSLALTGNEQFF. The CDR3, as DNA: TGTGCCAGCAGCTTAGCGCTGACGGGAAATGAGCAGTTCTTC.

J is TRBJ1-2 and V is TRBV30; D uncertain. CDR1 and CDR2 from the germline V gene are GTSNPN and SVGIG (reference sequence). The CDR3 runs to 13 residues. Trimming shortened V by 0 bases and J by 2 bases, and 7 bases separated the two germline ends. This CDR3 reads CAWSVLINYGYTF. CDR3 nucleotide sequence: TGTGCCTGGAGTGTACTGATAAACTATGGCTACACCTTC.

This chain uses TRBV15 with TRBJ1-3, with D uncertain. The CDR3 contains 16 residues. Germline V lookup: CDR1 LNHNV, CDR2 YYDKDF (reference sequence). Trimming shortened V by 0 bases and J by 0 bases, and 9 bases separated the two germline ends. The CDR3 DNA sequence: TGTGCCACCAGCAGAGACCCCGAGCCCTCTGGAAACACCATATATTTT. It translates to CATSRDPEPSGNTIYF.

This chain's CDR3 is CSAPRDSTDTQYF. Written as DNA, the CDR3 is TGCAGCGCCCCCCGAGATAGCACAGATACGCAGTATTTT. The chain has TRBV29-1 and TRBJ2-3; no firm D call. V lost 7 bases, J lost 0 bases, and 11 bases lay in between. The germline V gene encodes CDR1 SQVTM and CDR2 ANQGSEA. The CDR3 consists of 13 residues.

This clone turned up a few times. V gene TRBV30 combines with J gene TRBJ1-5; 9 bases are a match to TRBD1. CDR1 and CDR2 (germline): GTSNPN, SVGIG (reference sequence). The CDR3 has 14 amino acids. Trimming at V came to 2 bases and at J to 4 bases, leaving 3 bases not matched to a gene. Here the CDR3 reads CAWSLTGGNQPQHF. CDR3 nucleotides: TGTGCCTGGAGTCTGACAGGGGGTAATCAGCCCCAGCATTTT.

The chain is built from TRBV6-5 and TRBJ2-7; the match to TRBD1 covers 8 bases. Germline V gene lookup returns CDR1 MNHEY and CDR2 SVGAGI. This CDR3 contains 11 residues. Germline trimming cut 6 bases from V and 5 bases from J; bases unmatched to any gene: 0. CDR3 loop: CASRTGDEQYF. In nucleotides, the CDR3 is TGTGCCAGCAGGACAGGGGACGAGCAGTACTTC.

This clone was seen a few times. This chain links TRBV5-1 with TRBJ1-1; 7 bases are a match to TRBD1. J was trimmed by 0 bases and V by 4 bases; bases with no gene match: 18. Germline assignment: CDR1 SGHRS and CDR2 YFSETQ. The CDR3 sequence is 19 residues long. The CDR3, as DNA: TGCGCCAGCAGCCTAATTAGGCCGGGACAGTCTATCATGAACACTGAAGCTTTCTTT. The encoded protein is CASSLIRPGQSIMNTEAFF.

V usage is TRBV4-2 and J usage is TRBJ2-3; 7 positions agree with TRBD2. The CDR3 length is 17 residues. Germline CDR1 and CDR2: LGHNA and YNFKEQ. The V and J ends lost 4 bases and 2 bases, in that order; junction bases with no gene match: 12. The CDR3 bases are TGTGCCAGCAGCCCCTCGAGGCGGGGGAACTACACAGATACGCAGTATTTT. Its protein is CASSPSRRGNYTDTQYF.

The chain has TRBV19 and TRBJ2-1; perhaps TRBD2 as D (5 bases). The CDR3 has 14 residues. V was clipped by 4 bases and J by 4 bases, with 11 bases between them. CDR1 is LNHDA and CDR2 is SQIVND in the germline V gene (reference sequence). The CDR3 protein is CASSTLAEYNEQFF. In DNA form, the CDR3 reads TGTGCCAGTAGTACCCTAGCCGAGTACAATGAGCAGTTCTTC.

V gene TRBV6-1 combines with J gene TRBJ2-7, with D perhaps matching TRBD1 (6 bases). The CDR3 spans 14 residues. CDR1 is MNHNS and CDR2 is SASEGT in the germline V gene. V was pared by 6 bases and J by 6 bases, with 18 bases between. For the CDR3, the DNA is TGTGCCAGCAGCGACGGACAGCTCCTCGGCGAGCAGTACTTC. Amino acid sequence: CASSDGQLLGEQYF.

The chain recombines TRBV19 with TRBJ1-1, with TRBD1 as a possible D gene (6 bases). V gave up 7 bases and J gave up 0 bases, with 9 bases separating them. The germline V gene encodes CDR1 LNHDA and CDR2 SQIVND (reference sequence). This CDR3 has 13 residues. The CDR3 loop reads CASMGAVNTEAFF. CDR3 nucleotides: TGTGCCAGTATGGGGGCAGTGAACACTGAAGCTTTCTTT.

The chain joins TRBV12-5 to TRBJ2-7; D unclear. CDR1 is LGHNT, CDR2 FRNRAP, per germline. The CDR3 totals 13 residues. V was clipped by 1 base and J by 3 bases, with 7 bases between them. CDR3: CASGLESHYEQYF. The CDR3 region has the DNA TGTGCTAGTGGTTTGGAATCCCACTACGAGCAGTACTTC.